The 20 T cell receptor beta chains listed next were all sequenced from one sample in a study of vaccination effects on CD4 cells after COVID-19. Libraries were prepared by immunoSEQ multiplex PCR; TCRdb keeps only in-frame clonotypes and omits some of them. The profile shows 45,000 to 70,000 clones, around 82% of them singletons. Within the ViraFEST assay, antigen-specific CD4+ T cells underwent expansion with viral peptide pools prior to sequencing. Once cultured for approximately ten days, the cells underwent separation to obtain CD4+ T cells. Sometime from March through December 2020, the person acquired a SARS-CoV-2 infection that PCR confirmed. For these receptors, no antigen is known. Here the sequenced sample was CD4+ T cells from PBMCs cultured with HIV peptides, taken before COVID-19 vaccination. Subset reported: HIV-1 Nef peptide pool negative control/reference culture. The receptor source for this set is a human donor who had a prior SARS-CoV-2 infection.

The chain combines TRBV7-6 with TRBJ2-5; D not certain. The CDR3 is 17 residues long. Between the trimmed V and J ends, which lost 1 base and 2 bases, there was a span of 17 bases. Germline V gene sequence: CDR1 SGHVS, CDR2 FNYEAQ. The CDR3 sequence is CASSLGLTTVIQETQYF. CDR3 bases: TGTGCCAGCAGCTTAGGTCTTACAACAGTCATACAAGAGACCCAGTACTTC.

Regarding this clone: An end of the junction does not agree with germline; a read error may underlie this. The chain recombines TRBV7-7 with TRBJ1-1; TRBD1 might be the D (6 bases). The V gene's germline CDR1 is SSHAT and CDR2 FNYEAQ (reference sequence). This CDR3 spans 15 amino acids. CDR3: CASSLVRTADTEAFF. The CDR3 bases are TGTGCTAGCAGCTTAGTCAGGACAGCAGACACTGAAGCTTTCTTT.

The chain recombines TRBV6-1 with TRBJ1-2, with 9 bases aligning to TRBD1. Germline assignment: CDR1 MNHNS and CDR2 SASEGT. The CDR3 has 16 residues. V was clipped by 4 bases and J by 4 bases; unmatched bases: 10. CDR3 nucleotide sequence: TGTGCCAGCAGTGTCTTACCGGGACAGGGCAGCTATGGCTACACCTTC. Protein sequence: CASSVLPGQGSYGYTF.

This clone was picked up a small number of times. The chain combines TRBV5-4 with TRBJ2-5; maybe TRBD2 (6 bases). The CDR3 consists of 14 residues. Germline V gene lookup returns CDR1 SGHNT and CDR2 YYREEE (reference sequence). Trimming pared 0 bases from V and 5 bases from J, leaving 11 bases between. The chain's CDR3 is CASSLDTGGETQYF. In DNA, the CDR3 is TGTGCCAGCAGCTTGGATACAGGAGGGGAGACCCAGTACTTC.

The rearrangement joins TRBV5-1 to TRBJ2-1, with D possibly TRBD2 on 6 matching bases. This CDR3 region has 14 residues. Germline CDR1 is SGHRS and CDR2 is YFSETQ. V dropped 1 base and J dropped 9 bases, with 14 bases sitting between them. The CDR3 is CASSLSSGAGEQFF. CDR3 sequence (DNA): TGCGCCAGCAGCTTGTCTTCGGGAGCGGGTGAGCAGTTCTTC.

The V and J genes are TRBV4-1 and TRBJ2-3; 9 nucleotides align to TRBD2. J lost 5 bases, V lost 0 bases, and 15 bases had no gene match. CDR3 length equals 19 residues. Germline CDR1 reads MGHRA; CDR2 reads YSYEKL. The CDR3 coding sequence is TGCGCCAGCAGCCAAGACCCTCCGGGGGCGGGAGGGGTTCGAGATACGCAGTATTTT. Residues: CASSQDPPGAGGVRDTQYF.

V usage is TRBV5-6 and J usage is TRBJ2-1; 14 positions agree with TRBD2. CDR3 length: 16 amino acids. J gave up 10 bases and V 0 bases, and 6 bases lay outside the gene matches. The V gene's germline CDR1 is SGHDT and CDR2 YYEEEE. The CDR3 bases are TGTGCCAGCAGCTTGGGACTAGCGGGAGGGCCAGGGGAGCAGTTCTTC. Protein sequence: CASSLGLAGGPGEQFF.

The chain joins TRBV28 to TRBJ2-7; 10 bases match TRBD2. Germline V lookup: CDR1 MDHEN, CDR2 SYDVKM. The CDR3 covers 17 residues. V lost 6 bases and J lost 4; bases outside the gene matches: 15. CDR3 loop: CASSQRAGGPRPYEQYF. CDR3 coding DNA: TGTGCCAGCAGCCAAAGAGCGGGAGGGCCACGGCCGTACGAGCAGTACTTC.

The rearrangement joins TRBV5-4 to TRBJ2-7, with TRBD1 as a possible D gene (6 bases). This CDR3 has 14 residues. V dropped 4 bases and J dropped 5 bases, with 16 bases sitting between them. Germline CDR1 reads SGHNT; CDR2 reads YYREEE (reference sequence). The CDR3 here is CASSRKGVRDEQYF. The CDR3 DNA reads as TGTGCCAGCAGCCGCAAGGGGGTCCGAGACGAGCAGTACTTC.

The chain uses TRBV6-5 and TRBJ2-3, with 11 bases fitting TRBD2. The CDR3 runs 14 residues. Germline V lookup: CDR1 MNHEY, CDR2 SVGAGI. The V segment lost 8 bases and the J segment 1 base; nucleotides outside the gene matches: 2. CDR3 residues: CASLAGGRTDTQYF. CDR3 sequence (DNA): TGTGCCAGCCTAGCGGGGGGACGCACAGATACGCAGTATTTT.

The chain couples TRBV6-5 to TRBJ2-1; 8 nucleotides agree with TRBD1. This CDR3 contains 14 residues. The V gene's germline CDR1 is MNHEY and CDR2 SVGAGI. The junction had 4 bases not matched to a gene; V was cut back by 7 bases and J by 2 bases. The CDR3 DNA is TGTGCCAGCAAACGGACAGGGACCTACAATGAGCAGTTCTTC. Its translation is CASKRTGTYNEQFF.

The rearrangement joins TRBV9 to TRBJ2-2, with 12 positions matching TRBD2. The CDR3 covers 17 residues. The V segment lost 4 bases and the J segment 4 bases; nucleotides outside the gene matches: 8. Germline CDR1 and CDR2: SGDLS and YYNGEE. The DNA of the CDR3 is TGTGCCAGCAGCCCTCGACTAGCGGGGGACTTCACCGGGGAGCTGTTTTTT. As protein: CASSPRLAGDFTGELFF.

The chain links TRBV5-5 to TRBJ2-2; D might be TRBD2 (5 bases). Germline CDR1 reads SGHKS; CDR2 reads YYEKEE (reference sequence). Trimming left V 0 bases short and J 6 bases short, with 15 bases between. The CDR3 length is 16 residues. The CDR3 spells CASSLVVGSGSGELFF. CDR3 nucleotide sequence: TGTGCCAGCAGCTTGGTTGTAGGGAGTGGGTCCGGGGAGCTGTTTTTT.

The gene calls are TRBV19 and TRBJ2-2; D not resolved. In germline, CDR1 is LNHDA, CDR2 SQIVND (reference sequence). The CDR3 has 13 amino acids. V was clipped by 5 bases and J by 5 bases, with 9 bases between them. The CDR3 here is CASSEHSTGELFF. The CDR3 nucleotides are TGTGCCAGTAGTGAGCATAGTACCGGGGAGCTGTTTTTT. Supplemented by reference TRBV19 and TRBJ2-2, the full variable domain reads DGGITQSPKYLFRKEGQNVTLSCEQNLNHDAMYWYRQDPGQGLRLIYYSQIVNDFQKGDIAEGYSVSREKKESFPLTVTSAQKNPTAFYLCASSEHSTGELFFGEGSRLTVL.

This clone has a single count. The chain combines TRBV19 with TRBJ2-6; D might be TRBD1 (6 bases). The CDR3 sequence is 15 residues long. V dropped 4 bases and J dropped 4 bases, with 11 bases sitting between them. CDR1 is LNHDA, CDR2 SQIVND, per germline (reference sequence). The CDR3 DNA is TGTGCCAGTAGTAGACAGGCTCCCGGGGCCAACGTCCTGACTTTC. Encoded protein: CASSRQAPGANVLTF.

The chain has TRBV5-1 and TRBJ1-2; TRBD1 is a possible D gene (5 bases). This CDR3 contains 14 residues. The V gene's germline CDR1 is SGHRS and CDR2 YFSETQ. V was pared by 8 bases and J by 8 bases, with 22 bases between. CDR3 amino acids: CASTPSGARGGYTF. The CDR3 coding sequence is TGCGCCAGTACTCCTTCTGGGGCGCGGGGCGGCTACACCTTC.

This chain connects TRBV7-2 to TRBJ1-1, with TRBD1 as a possible D gene (6 bases). The CDR3 sequence is 14 residues long. Germline CDR1 SGHTA, CDR2 FQGNSA. V was clipped by 2 bases and J by 3 bases, with 10 bases between them. CDR3 nucleotide sequence: TGTGCCAGCAGCTTACAAACAGGGCACACTGAAGCTTTCTTT. Its translation is CASSLQTGHTEAFF.

The genes are TRBV12-3 or TRBV12-4 and TRBJ1-4; D remains unclear. This CDR3 has 11 residues. Deletions cut 1 base from V and 6 bases from J, with 0 bases between. In nucleotides, the CDR3 is TGTGCCAGCAGTTTAGATGAAAAACTGTTTTTT. It specifies CASSLDEKLFF.

The chain is built from TRBV15 and TRBJ2-3, with D uncertain. Per the germline V gene, CDR1 is LNHNV and CDR2 is YYDKDF (reference sequence). This CDR3 comprises 15 residues. The germline V and J ends were trimmed by 0 bases and 5 bases, with 12 bases remaining between them. CDR3 sequence (DNA): TGTGCCACCAGCAGAGATGGGTTTTCAAGAGATACGCAGTATTTT. Protein product: CATSRDGFSRDTQYF.

The CDR3 nucleotides are TGCAGCGTTTTTACAGGGGGCGGAGAGGAGACCCAGTACTTC. Its translation: CSVFTGGGEETQYF. This rearrangement joins TRBV29-1 to TRBJ2-5; TRBD1 matches at 9 bases. CDR1 is SQVTM, CDR2 ANQGSEA, per germline. Trimming removed 5 bases from V and 5 bases from J; junction bases left unmatched: 9. The CDR3 loop spans 14 amino acids.